The source of this T cell receptor beta chain is a study of shared clonotypes between healthy human individuals. Findings and caveats of the study: Non-shared clonotypes were found to have lower generation probabilities than the clonotypes that were shared by all four of the sorted-subset donors.

In the original workflow: ImmunoSEQ sequences covered only the junction and lacked quality scores; filtering therefore differed. This table comes from immunoSEQ multiplex PCR, and its TCRdb copy is limited to in-frame clones, with some not included. That table is the source of V, J and clone size, and D and trimming were worked out from the DNA. The table has about 2.3 million clones, 85% to 95% seen once. Between the trimmed V and J ends, which lost 5 bases and 3 bases, there was a span of 8 bases. CDR3 length: 13 amino acids. Per the germline V gene, CDR1 is SGHTA and CDR2 is FQGTGA. With regard to this clone: Its antigen is undetermined. Other nucleotide sequences from this sample produce the same CDR3.

The J gene is TRBJ1-5, the V gene TRBV7-3; D perhaps matches TRBD1 (5 bases). The material sequenced was naive CD4+ T cells from PBMCs. The subset was: CD45RA+ positively selected. The receptor's source is a man aged 18 to 30 in good health. Some clones in this sample may be carry-over from other donors' samples. CDR3 nucleotide sequence: TGTGCCAGCAGCACAGGCCCCAATCAGCCCCAGCATTTT. Translating gives CASSTGPNQPQHF. The entire variable domain, with the rest obtained from reference TRBV7-3 and TRBJ1-5, is as follows: GAGVSQTPSNKVTEKGKYVELRCDPISGHTALYWYRQSLGQGPEFLIYFQGTGAADDSGLPNDRFFAVRPEGSVSTLKIQRTERGDSAVYLCASSTGPNQPQHFGDGTRLSIL.